The TCR beta chain described here comes from a study of cytomegalovirus exposure and HLA in healthy donors. In the study overall: Earlier work reported 100 million or so unique TCR beta sequences from about 179 million T cells. Membership in the Caucasian-associated ancestry cluster was found for around four fifths of 398 genotyped donors. Regarding the study as a whole: The study reported that TCR beta sequences accurately predicted HLA-A and HLA-B alleles in most subjects. Most of the TCR beta V segments (in an earlier analysis) were productive either about 87% or about 30% of the time.

Concerning this clone itself: The antigen remains unidentified.

CDR3 size: 14 residues. Germline-derived CDR1 and CDR2 are MNHEY and SMNVEV (reference sequence). J was trimmed by 11 bases and V by 3 bases; bases with no gene match: 12. Vbeta (60) and Jbeta (13) primers were used in the PCR. Profiled with immunoSEQ multiplex PCR; TCRdb holds only in-frame clones, not every one. The sample has around 100,000 clones, around 77% seen once; the top ten hold 9.6%. Sequenced material: PBMCs. This sequence joins TRBV27 and TRBJ2-5; 7 nucleotides line up with TRBD2. The clonotype originates from a male donor in good health and CMV-seropositive. In nucleotides, the CDR3 is TGTGCCAGCAGTTTCACGTGGGAGGGCGGGGAGCAGTACTTC. Its protein is CASSFTWEGGEQYF.